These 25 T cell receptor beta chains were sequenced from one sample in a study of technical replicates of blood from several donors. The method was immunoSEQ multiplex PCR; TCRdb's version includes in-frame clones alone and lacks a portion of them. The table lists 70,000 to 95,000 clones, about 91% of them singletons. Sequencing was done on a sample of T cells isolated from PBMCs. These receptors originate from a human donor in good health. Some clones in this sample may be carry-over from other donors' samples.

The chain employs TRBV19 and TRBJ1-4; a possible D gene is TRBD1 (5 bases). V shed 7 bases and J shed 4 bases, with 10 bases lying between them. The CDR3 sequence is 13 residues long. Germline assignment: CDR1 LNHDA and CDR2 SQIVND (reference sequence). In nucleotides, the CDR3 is TGTGCCAGTACCGACAGAAGTAATGAAAAACTGTTTTTT. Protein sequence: CASTDRSNEKLFF.

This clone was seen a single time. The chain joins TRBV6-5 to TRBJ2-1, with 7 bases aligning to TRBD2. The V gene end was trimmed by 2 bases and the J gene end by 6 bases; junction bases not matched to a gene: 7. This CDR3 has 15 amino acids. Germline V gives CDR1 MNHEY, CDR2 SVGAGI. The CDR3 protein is CASSYIGGGINEQFF. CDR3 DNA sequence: TGTGCCAGCAGTTACATTGGGGGAGGGATCAATGAGCAGTTCTTC.

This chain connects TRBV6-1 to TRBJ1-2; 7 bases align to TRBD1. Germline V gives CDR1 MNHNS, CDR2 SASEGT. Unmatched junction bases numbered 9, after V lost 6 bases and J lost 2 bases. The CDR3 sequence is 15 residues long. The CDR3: CASRIIGGANYGYTF. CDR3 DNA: TGTGCCAGCAGGATAATAGGGGGCGCCAACTATGGCTACACCTTC.

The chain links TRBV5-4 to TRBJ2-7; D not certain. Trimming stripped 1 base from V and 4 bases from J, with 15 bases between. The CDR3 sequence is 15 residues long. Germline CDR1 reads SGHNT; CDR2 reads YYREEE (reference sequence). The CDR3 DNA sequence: TGTGCCAGCAGCTTGACGGGTAGCCCTGGATACGAGCAGTACTTC. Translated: CASSLTGSPGYEQYF.

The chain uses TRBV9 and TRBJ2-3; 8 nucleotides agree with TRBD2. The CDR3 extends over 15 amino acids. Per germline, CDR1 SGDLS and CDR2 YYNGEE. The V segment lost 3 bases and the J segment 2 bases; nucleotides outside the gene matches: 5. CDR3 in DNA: TGTGCCAGCAGCGCCCAAGCGGGGGCCACAGATACGCAGTATTTT. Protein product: CASSAQAGATDTQYF.

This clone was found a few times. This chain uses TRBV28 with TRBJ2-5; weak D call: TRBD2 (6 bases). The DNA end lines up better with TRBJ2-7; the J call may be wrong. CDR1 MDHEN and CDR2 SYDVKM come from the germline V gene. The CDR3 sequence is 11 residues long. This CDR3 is CAWGRTYEQYF. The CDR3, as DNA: TGTGCCTGGGGGAGGACCTACGAGCAGTACTTC.

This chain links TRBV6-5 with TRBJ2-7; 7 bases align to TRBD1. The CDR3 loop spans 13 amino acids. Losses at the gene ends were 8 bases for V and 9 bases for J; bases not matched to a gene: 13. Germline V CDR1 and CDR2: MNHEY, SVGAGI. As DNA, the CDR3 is TGTGCCAGCTCTACAGGGGCCACCCCTCGGCAGTACTTC. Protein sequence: CASSTGATPRQYF.

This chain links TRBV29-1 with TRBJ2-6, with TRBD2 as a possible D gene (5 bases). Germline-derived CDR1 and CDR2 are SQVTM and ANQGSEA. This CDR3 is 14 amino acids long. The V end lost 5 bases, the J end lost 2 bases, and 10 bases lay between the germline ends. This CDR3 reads CSVLTAAGANVLTF. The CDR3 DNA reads TGCAGCGTTTTAACAGCGGCTGGGGCCAACGTCCTGACTTTC.

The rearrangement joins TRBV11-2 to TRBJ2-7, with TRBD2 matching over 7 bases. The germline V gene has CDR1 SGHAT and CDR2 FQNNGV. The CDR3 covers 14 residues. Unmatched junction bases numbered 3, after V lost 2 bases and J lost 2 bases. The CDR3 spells CASSLWSGAYEQYF. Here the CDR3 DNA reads TGTGCCAGCAGCTTATGGAGCGGGGCCTACGAGCAGTACTTC.

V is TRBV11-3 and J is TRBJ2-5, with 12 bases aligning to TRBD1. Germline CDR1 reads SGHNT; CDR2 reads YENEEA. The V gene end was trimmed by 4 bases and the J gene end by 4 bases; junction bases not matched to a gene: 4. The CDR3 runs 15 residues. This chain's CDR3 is CASSWGTGGIETQYF. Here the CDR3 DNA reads TGTGCCAGCAGCTGGGGGACAGGGGGCATAGAGACCCAGTACTTC.

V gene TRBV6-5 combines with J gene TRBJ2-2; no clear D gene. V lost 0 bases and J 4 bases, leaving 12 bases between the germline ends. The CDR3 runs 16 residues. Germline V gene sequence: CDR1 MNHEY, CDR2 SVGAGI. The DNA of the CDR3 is TGTGCCAGCAGTTACTCGATCGGAGAGACCACCGGGGAGCTGTTTTTT. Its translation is CASSYSIGETTGELFF.

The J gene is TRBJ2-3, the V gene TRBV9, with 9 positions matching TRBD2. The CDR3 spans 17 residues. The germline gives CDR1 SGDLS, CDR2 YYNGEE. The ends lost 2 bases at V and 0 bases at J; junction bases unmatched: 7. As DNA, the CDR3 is TGTGCCAGCAGCGTCCGGACTAGCGCTTCTAGCACAGATACGCAGTATTTT. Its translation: CASSVRTSASSTDTQYF.

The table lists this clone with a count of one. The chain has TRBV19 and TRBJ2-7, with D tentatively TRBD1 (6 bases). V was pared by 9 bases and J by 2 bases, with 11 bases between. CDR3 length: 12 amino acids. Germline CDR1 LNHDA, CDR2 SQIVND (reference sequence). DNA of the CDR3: TGTGCCAGCAAACAGGGTCCCTACGAGCAGTACTTC. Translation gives CASKQGPYEQYF.

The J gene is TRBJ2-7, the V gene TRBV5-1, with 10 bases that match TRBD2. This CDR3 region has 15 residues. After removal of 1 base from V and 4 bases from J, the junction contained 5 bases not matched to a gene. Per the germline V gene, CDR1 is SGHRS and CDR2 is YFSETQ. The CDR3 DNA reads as TGCGCCAGCAGCTTGAGGACTAGCGGCACGTACGAGCAGTACTTC. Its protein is CASSLRTSGTYEQYF.

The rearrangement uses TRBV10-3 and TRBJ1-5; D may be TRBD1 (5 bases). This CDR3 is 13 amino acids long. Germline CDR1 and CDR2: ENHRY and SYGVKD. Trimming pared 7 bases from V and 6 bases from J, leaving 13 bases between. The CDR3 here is CAITAGQGQPQHF. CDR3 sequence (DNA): TGTGCCATCACGGCAGGGCAGGGTCAGCCCCAGCATTTT.

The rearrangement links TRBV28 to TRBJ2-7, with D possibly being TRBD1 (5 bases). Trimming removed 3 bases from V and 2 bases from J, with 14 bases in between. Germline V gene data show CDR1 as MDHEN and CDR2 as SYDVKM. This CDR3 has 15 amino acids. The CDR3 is CASSFHQDTTYEQYF. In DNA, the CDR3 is TGTGCCAGCAGTTTCCATCAGGACACAACCTACGAGCAGTACTTC.

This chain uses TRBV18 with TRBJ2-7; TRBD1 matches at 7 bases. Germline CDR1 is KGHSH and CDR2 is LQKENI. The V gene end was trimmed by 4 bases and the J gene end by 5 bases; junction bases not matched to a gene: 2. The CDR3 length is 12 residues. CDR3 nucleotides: TGTGCCAGCTCACGGGACAGACACGAGCAGTACTTC. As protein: CASSRDRHEQYF.

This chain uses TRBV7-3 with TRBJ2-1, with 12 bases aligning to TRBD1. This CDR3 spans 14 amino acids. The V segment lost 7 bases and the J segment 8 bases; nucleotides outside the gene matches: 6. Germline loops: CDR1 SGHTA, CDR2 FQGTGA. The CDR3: CASNPGQGADEQFF. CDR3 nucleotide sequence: TGTGCCAGCAATCCGGGACAGGGGGCCGATGAGCAGTTCTTC.

The CDR3 DNA is TGTGCCAGCGGGACAGGATATAGCAATCAGCCCCAGCATTTT. Amino acid sequence: CASGTGYSNQPQHF. This chain joins TRBV2 and TRBJ1-5; 8 bases are shared with TRBD1. The CDR3 is 14 amino acids. Germline values: CDR1 SNHLY, CDR2 FYNNEI. With V trimmed by 8 bases and J by 0 bases, 3 bases remained unmatched.

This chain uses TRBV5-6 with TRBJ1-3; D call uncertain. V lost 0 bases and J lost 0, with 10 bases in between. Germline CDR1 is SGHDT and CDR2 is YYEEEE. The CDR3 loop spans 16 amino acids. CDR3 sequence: CASSLDSWSSGNTIYF. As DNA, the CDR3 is TGTGCCAGCAGCTTGGACTCCTGGAGCTCTGGAAACACCATATATTTT.

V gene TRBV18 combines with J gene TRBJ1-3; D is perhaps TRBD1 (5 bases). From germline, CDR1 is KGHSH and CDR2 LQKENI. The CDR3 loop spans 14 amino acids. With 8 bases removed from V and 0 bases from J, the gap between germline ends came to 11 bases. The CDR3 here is CASAPDSSGNTIYF. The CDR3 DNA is TGTGCCAGCGCCCCCGACAGCTCTGGAAACACCATATATTTT.

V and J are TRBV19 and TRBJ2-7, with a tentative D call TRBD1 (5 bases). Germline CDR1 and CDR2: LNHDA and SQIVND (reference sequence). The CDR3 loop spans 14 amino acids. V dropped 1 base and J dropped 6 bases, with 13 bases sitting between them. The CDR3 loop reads CASSIVGAGSEQYF. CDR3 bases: TGTGCCAGTAGTATAGTAGGGGCAGGTAGCGAGCAGTACTTC.

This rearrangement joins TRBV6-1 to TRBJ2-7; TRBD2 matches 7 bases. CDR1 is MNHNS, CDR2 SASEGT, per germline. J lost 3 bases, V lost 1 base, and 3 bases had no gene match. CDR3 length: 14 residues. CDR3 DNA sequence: TGTGCCAGCAGTGAAGTCCCTAGCGGCTACGAGCAGTACTTC. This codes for CASSEVPSGYEQYF.

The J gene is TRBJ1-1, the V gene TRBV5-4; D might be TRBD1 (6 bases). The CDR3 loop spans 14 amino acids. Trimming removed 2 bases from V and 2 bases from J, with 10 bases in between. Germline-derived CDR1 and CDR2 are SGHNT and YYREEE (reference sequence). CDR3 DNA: TGTGCCAGCAGCTTAGACAGGTCTAACACTGAAGCTTTCTTT. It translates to CASSLDRSNTEAFF.

CDR3 loop: CASSEYPSWGLGANQPQHF. In DNA form, the CDR3 reads TGTGCCAGCAGTGAATACCCCTCCTGGGGGTTGGGGGCCAATCAGCCCCAGCATTTT. This chain links TRBV6-1 with TRBJ1-5; possibly TRBD1 for D (6 bases). The length of the CDR3 is 19 residues. V dropped 2 bases and J dropped 3 bases, with 23 bases sitting between them. Germline CDR1 reads MNHNS; CDR2 reads SASEGT.